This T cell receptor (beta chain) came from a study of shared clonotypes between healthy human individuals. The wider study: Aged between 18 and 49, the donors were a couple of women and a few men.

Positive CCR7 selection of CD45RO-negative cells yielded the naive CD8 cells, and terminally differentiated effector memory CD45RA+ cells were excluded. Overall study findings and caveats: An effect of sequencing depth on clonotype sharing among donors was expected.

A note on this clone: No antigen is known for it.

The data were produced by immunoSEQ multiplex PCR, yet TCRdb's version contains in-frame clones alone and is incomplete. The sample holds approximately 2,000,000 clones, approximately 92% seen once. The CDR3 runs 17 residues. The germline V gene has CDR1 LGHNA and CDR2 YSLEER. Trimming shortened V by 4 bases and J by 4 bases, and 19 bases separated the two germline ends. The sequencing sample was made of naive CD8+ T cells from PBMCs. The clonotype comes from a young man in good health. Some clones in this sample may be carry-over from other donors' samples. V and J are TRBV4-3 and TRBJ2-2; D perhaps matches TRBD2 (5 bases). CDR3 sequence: CASSPTFARGRTGELFF. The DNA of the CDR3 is TGCGCCAGCAGCCCCACTTTTGCGCGCGGGCGCACCGGGGAGCTGTTTTTT.